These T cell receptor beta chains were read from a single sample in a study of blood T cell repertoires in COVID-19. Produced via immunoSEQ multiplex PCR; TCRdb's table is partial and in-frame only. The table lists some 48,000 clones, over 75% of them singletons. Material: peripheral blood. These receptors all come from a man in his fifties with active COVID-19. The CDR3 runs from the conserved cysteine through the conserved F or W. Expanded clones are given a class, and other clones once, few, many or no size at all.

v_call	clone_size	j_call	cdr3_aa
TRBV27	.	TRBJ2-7	CASSYRGAYEQYF
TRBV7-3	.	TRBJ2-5	CASSMAGARETQYF
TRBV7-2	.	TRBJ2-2	CASSPIAGIANTGELFF
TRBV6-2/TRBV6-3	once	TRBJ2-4	CASSYEFGGGLRANIQYF
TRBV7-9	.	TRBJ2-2	CASSLGGEGELFF
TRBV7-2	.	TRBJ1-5	CASSPRRSYNQPQHF
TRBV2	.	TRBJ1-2	CASSFQGGYGYTF
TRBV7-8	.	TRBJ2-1	CASRTVSNEQFF
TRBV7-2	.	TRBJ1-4	CASSPGWANEKLFF
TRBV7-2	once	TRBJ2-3	CASSSGGTPNTDTQYF
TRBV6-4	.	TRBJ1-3	CASVARSSGNTIYF
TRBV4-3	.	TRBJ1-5	CASSQDRAGRNQPQHF
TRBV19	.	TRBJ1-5	CASTLQGRNQPQHF
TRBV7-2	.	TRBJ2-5	CASSLQGEVQETQYF
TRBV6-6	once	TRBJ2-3	CASSPPKGSGGITDTQYF
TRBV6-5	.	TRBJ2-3	CASRDYYTDTQYF
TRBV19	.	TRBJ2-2	CASSRGQTGAGELFF
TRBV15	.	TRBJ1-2	CATSQGQGVGYTF
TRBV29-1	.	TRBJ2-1	CSASVSRQRGRMDYNEQFF
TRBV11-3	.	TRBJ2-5	CASSFRTFAETQYF
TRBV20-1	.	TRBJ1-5	CSASRRGGDQPQHF
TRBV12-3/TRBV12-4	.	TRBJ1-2	CASSPGYGYTF
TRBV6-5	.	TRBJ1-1	CASSYHDRNTEAFF
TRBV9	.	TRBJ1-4	CASSVAGGNEKLFF
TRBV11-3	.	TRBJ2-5	CASSSGTSGGWETQYF
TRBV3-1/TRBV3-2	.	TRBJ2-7	CASNPRGSPEQYF
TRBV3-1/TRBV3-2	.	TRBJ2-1	CASSPPGGTRRNEQFF
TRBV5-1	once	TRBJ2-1	CASSLPTLSSYNEQFF
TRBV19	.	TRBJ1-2	CASTGTGTGVYGYTF
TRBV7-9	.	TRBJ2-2	CASSLGIVFGTGDSGELFF
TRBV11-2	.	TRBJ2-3	CASRPGQGADTQYF
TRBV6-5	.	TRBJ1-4	CASRSRDEKLFF
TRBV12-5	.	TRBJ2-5	CASGLRVAGAETQYF
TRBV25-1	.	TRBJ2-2	CASPPGHNTGELFF
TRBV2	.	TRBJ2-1	CASRPVADYNEQFF
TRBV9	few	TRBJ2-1	CASTPGGSSYNEQFF
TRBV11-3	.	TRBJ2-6	CASSPPGGSGANVLTF
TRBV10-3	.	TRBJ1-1	CAISAGSTEAFF
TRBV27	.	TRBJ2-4	CASSLSWSGNIQYF
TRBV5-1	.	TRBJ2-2	CASSYGGQTGELFF
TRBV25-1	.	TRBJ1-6	CASSGHRTGMRTPLHF
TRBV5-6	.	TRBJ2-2	CASSYRVTGELFF
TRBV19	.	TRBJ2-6	CASLSGTGGSGANVLTF
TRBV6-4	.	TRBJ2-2	CASSDSGGGAAGELFF
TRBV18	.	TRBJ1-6	CASSQDRVGVNSPLHF
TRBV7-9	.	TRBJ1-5	CASSFAGTGSSNQPQHF
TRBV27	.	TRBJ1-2	CASRTGGDAYTF
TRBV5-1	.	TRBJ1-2	CASSRGELDYGYTF